This entry lists 8 T cell receptor beta chains sequenced from one sample in a study of blood T cell repertoires in COVID-19. Libraries were prepared by immunoSEQ multiplex PCR; TCRdb keeps only in-frame clonotypes and omits some of them. This table holds about 280,000 clones, 88% found once. The sequencing input was peripheral blood. Receptors originate from a man between 18 and 35 years old with active or convalescent COVID-19.

CDR3 in DNA: TGTGCCAGTAGTATACAGGGGTTTGGCAATCAGCCCCAGCATTTT. Protein product: CASSIQGFGNQPQHF. This chain connects TRBV19 to TRBJ1-5; maybe TRBD1 (6 bases). The CDR3 contains 15 residues. V shed 2 bases and J shed 2 bases, with 10 bases lying between them. Per the germline V gene, CDR1 is LNHDA and CDR2 is SQIVND (reference sequence).

Here the CDR3 reads CASRNHLDIAGTEAFF. CDR3 nucleotides: TGTGCCAGCAGGAACCATCTTGACATCGCCGGAACTGAAGCTTTCTTT. The genes are TRBV7-9 and TRBJ1-1, with D unresolved. Germline CDR1 SEHNR, CDR2 FQNEAQ (reference sequence). V was trimmed by 6 bases and J by 5 bases, leaving 22 bases between them. The CDR3 is 16 residues long.

This clone was seen a single time. This chain joins TRBV18 and TRBJ1-1; no firm D call. Germline CDR1 reads KGHSH; CDR2 reads LQKENI. V lost 9 bases, J lost 3 bases, and 17 bases lay in between. The CDR3 spans 14 residues. This CDR3 reads CASRFGLFDTEAFF. The CDR3 bases are TGTGCCAGTCGTTTCGGGTTGTTCGACACTGAAGCTTTCTTT.

V gene TRBV4-1 combines with J gene TRBJ2-4; 8 nucleotides agree with TRBD1. This CDR3 comprises 16 residues. V trimming: 0 bases; J trimming: 13 bases; junction bases outside the gene matches: 14. Germline CDR1 is MGHRA and CDR2 is YSYEKL. The CDR3 DNA follows: TGCGCCAGCAGCCAAGATCGGGGCAGGGGGCGTTCGATACAGTACTTC. It encodes CASSQDRGRGRSIQYF.

This chain uses TRBV9 with TRBJ1-6; no firm D call. The CDR3 loop spans 13 amino acids. Germline values: CDR1 SGDLS, CDR2 YYNGEE. The V end lost 0 bases, the J end lost 10 bases, and 8 bases lay between the germline ends. The CDR3 DNA follows: TGTGCCAGCAGCGTAGGTCTTGAGTCACCCCTCCACTTT. Its translation is CASSVGLESPLHF.

V usage is TRBV2 and J usage is TRBJ1-5, with a possible D match to TRBD1 (6 bases). The germline V gene has CDR1 SNHLY and CDR2 FYNNEI. The CDR3 contains 15 residues. V was trimmed by 1 base and J by 5 bases, leaving 12 bases between them. This CDR3 is CASSEGGQLDQPQHF. In DNA form, the CDR3 reads TGTGCCAGCAGTGAAGGGGGGCAGCTAGATCAGCCCCAGCATTTT.

This clone was found once. The chain uses TRBV5-1 and TRBJ1-1, with D perhaps matching TRBD1 (5 bases). Germline CDR1 and CDR2: SGHRS and YFSETQ. There are 14 residues in the CDR3. Trimming took off 7 bases at V and 1 base at J, with 14 bases between the two ends. This CDR3 reads CASSVAGSNTEAFF. CDR3 DNA: TGCGCCAGCTCCGTGGCAGGGTCGAACACTGAAGCTTTCTTT.

The chain combines TRBV3-1 (or the pseudogene TRBV3-2) with TRBJ2-1, with 8 bases identical to TRBD2. Germline CDR1 and CDR2: LGHDT and YNNKEL (reference sequence). The length of the CDR3 is 15 residues. V gave up 4 bases and J gave up 9 bases; unmatched junction bases: 11. CDR3 sequence (DNA): TGTGCCAGCAGCCCCCGACTAGCGCCGGGGGGTGAGCAGTTCTTC. Protein: CASSPRLAPGGEQFF.